One sample yielded the 9 T cell receptor beta chains listed below, sequenced in a study of T cells in Graves' hyperthyroidism and ophthalmopathy. The source material, RNA transcripts, was used to amplify TCR beta CDR3 regions. The primer set for the first-round RT-PCR of the TCR CDR3 was HTBI. TCRdb re-derived calls from the multiplex PCR reads in MiXCR, one entry per CDR3 protein. The sample yields around 250,000 distinct CDR3 sequences, more than 14% seen once. The sample was blood. Every receptor here comes from a woman aged 40 to 49 with Graves' hyperthyroidism that later progressed to Graves' ophthalmopathy.

This clonotype was counted at least ten times. The chain is built from TRBV11-2 and TRBJ2-1, with D unclear. The CDR3 contains 11 residues. Per the germline V gene, CDR1 is SGHAT and CDR2 is FQNNGV. Trimming stripped 5 bases from V and 6 bases from J, with 5 bases between. The CDR3: CASSLPNEQFF. Written as DNA, the CDR3 is TGTGCCAGCAGCCTTCCCAATGAGCAGTTCTTC.

This clonotype came up a few times. The chain recombines TRBV10-3 with TRBJ2-7; D is perhaps TRBD1 or TRBD2 (6 bases each). The CDR3 runs 13 residues. V dropped 7 bases and J dropped 4 bases, with 14 bases sitting between them. Per germline, CDR1 ENHRY and CDR2 SYGVKD. For the CDR3, the DNA is TGTGCCATCAATCCGGGGGCCAGATACGAGCAGTACTTC. Encoded protein: CAINPGARYEQYF.

This clonotype has ten or more counts. The V gene is TRBV3-1, the J gene TRBJ2-1; 8 bases agree with TRBD2. This CDR3 contains 15 residues. Germline CDR1 reads LGHDT; CDR2 reads YNNKEL (reference sequence). V lost 7 bases, J lost 7 bases, and 12 bases stayed unmatched. CDR3 sequence reads: CASTLSGSLRNEQFF. For the CDR3, the DNA is TGTGCCAGCACCCTGAGCGGGAGTCTTCGAAATGAGCAGTTCTTC.

At least ten counts were recorded for this clonotype. This chain uses TRBV20-1 with TRBJ1-2; 7 nucleotides line up with TRBD1. Germline V gives CDR1 DFQATT, CDR2 SNEGSKA (reference sequence). Trimming at V came to 3 bases and at J to 8 bases, leaving 15 bases not matched to a gene. The length of the CDR3 is 15 residues. The CDR3 region is CSARRRTGPIEGYTF. The DNA for the CDR3 is TGCAGTGCTAGGAGACGGACAGGTCCGATCGAGGGCTACACCTTC.

In its sample, this clonotype was seen many times. The rearrangement uses TRBV5-1 and TRBJ2-7; tentative D call: TRBD2 (5 bases). The CDR3 spans 14 residues. The germline V gene encodes CDR1 SGHRS and CDR2 YFSETQ. Trimming pared 3 bases from V and 4 bases from J, leaving 14 bases between. CDR3 region: CASSSEGIAYEQYF. The CDR3 DNA follows: TGCGCCAGCAGCTCCGAGGGAATAGCTTACGAGCAGTACTTC.

This clonotype came up many times. The J gene is TRBJ2-1, the V gene TRBV27; 11 bases are a match to TRBD2. Germline-derived CDR1 and CDR2 are MNHEY and SMNVEV (reference sequence). V shed 0 bases, J shed 4 bases, and the junction held 8 bases outside the gene matches. CDR3 size: 18 residues. CDR3 in amino acids: CASSLSGGGLADYNEQFF. CDR3 DNA sequence: TGTGCCAGCAGTTTATCAGGGGGGGGACTAGCGGATTACAATGAGCAGTTCTTC.

This clonotype was seen repeatedly, ten times or more. The chain links TRBV28 to TRBJ2-2; 7 nucleotides align to TRBD1. CDR1 MDHEN and CDR2 SYDVKM come from the germline V gene. The CDR3 is 14 residues long. Trimming at V came to 6 bases and at J to 4 bases, leaving 5 bases not matched to a gene. CDR3 sequence reads: CASSLQGFTGELFF. The CDR3 DNA sequence: TGTGCCAGCAGCTTACAGGGGTTCACCGGGGAGCTGTTTTTT.

Ten or more counts support this clonotype. The V and J genes are TRBV20-1 and TRBJ2-5, with D perhaps being TRBD1 or TRBD2 (5 bases each). The CDR3 is 14 amino acids. Germline CDR1 DFQATT, CDR2 SNEGSKA (reference sequence). Trimming took off 1 base at V and 2 bases at J, with 11 bases between the two ends. CDR3 sequence: CSARAGTEQETQYF. CDR3 coding DNA: TGCAGTGCTAGAGCAGGGACGGAGCAAGAGACCCAGTACTTC.

The chain combines TRBV27 with TRBJ2-3; no clear D gene. V was pared by 1 base and J by 4 bases, with 6 bases between. Germline V gene lookup returns CDR1 MNHEY and CDR2 SMNVEV (reference sequence). CDR3 length: 13 residues. In DNA form, the CDR3 reads TGTGCCAGCAGTTTATTTGTCCCAGATACGCAGTATTTT. This translates into CASSLFVPDTQYF.